This T cell receptor (beta chain) was captured by sequencing in a study of shared clonotypes between healthy human individuals. Deep-level assay runs were performed. Clones were sequenced by immunoSEQ multiplex PCR, and TCRdb holds only the in-frame ones, with some missing. Seen here are hundreds of thousands of clones, around 67% observed once, and the top ten hold approximately 10%. CDR1 SGHDN and CDR2 FVKESK come from the germline V gene. Trimming stripped 2 bases from V and 2 bases from J, with 15 bases between. This CDR3 has 16 amino acids. The genes are TRBV14 and TRBJ2-5; perhaps TRBD2 as D (6 bases). The sequence was obtained from a young man in good health. Sequenced sample: memory CD4+ T cells sorted from blood. As to subset: CD45RA-negative fraction. CDR3 in amino acids: CASSQRRGLPQETQYF. Written as DNA, the CDR3 is TGTGCCAGCAGCCAACGGAGGGGCCTTCCTCAAGAGACCCAGTACTTC.